The 4 T cell receptor beta chains below were found in one sample sequenced in a study of T cell responses to AZD1222 COVID-19 vaccine (TCRdb year 2021). The method behind the library was the immunoSEQ multiplex PCR assay. TCRdb took over this immuneACCESS table, retaining in-frame rearrangements with V and J assigned. Such tables are incomplete; in checked studies, under half of the missing clones stem from an unresolved V gene, and the remainder is unexplained. Across this sample there are 120,000 to 150,000 clones, with roughly nine tenths seen only once. The biggest ten clones account for about a tenth of the sample. Reading the label with the study, this specimen's time point is: about 28 days (+/-7) after the second vaccine dose. The sample here was peripheral blood, taken 28 days after the second AZD1222 dose. The receptors derive from an adult who received the AZD1222 COVID-19 vaccine.

The chain couples TRBV4-1 to TRBJ1-1, with D perhaps matching TRBD1 (6 bases). Germline CDR1 reads MGHRA; CDR2 reads YSYEKL. Trimming left V 6 bases short and J 4 bases short, with 6 bases between. The CDR3 covers 11 residues. CDR3: CASRQGTEAFF. The CDR3 DNA is TGCGCCAGCAGACAGGGCACTGAAGCTTTCTTT.

The rearrangement links TRBV3-1 (or the pseudogene TRBV3-2) to TRBJ2-2; the D gene could be TRBD1 or TRBD2 (5 bases each). The CDR3 has 13 residues. V dropped 4 bases and J dropped 5 bases, with 8 bases sitting between them. Germline V gene lookup returns CDR1 LGHDT and CDR2 YNNKEL (reference sequence). In nucleotides, the CDR3 is TGTGCCAGCAGCCCGGGACGAACCGGGGAGCTGTTTTTT. Translation gives CASSPGRTGELFF.

The chain links TRBV27 to TRBJ1-1, with D uncertain. CDR1 is MNHEY, CDR2 SMNVEV, per germline (reference sequence). With 6 bases removed from V and 1 base from J, the gap between germline ends came to 9 bases. CDR3 size: 13 residues. The CDR3 sequence is CASSPLGNTEAFF. The CDR3 DNA is TGTGCCAGCAGCCCGCTCGGGAACACTGAAGCTTTCTTT.

This clone counts as medium-sized. The junction shows a germline mismatch at one end, possibly a read error. The chain couples TRBV29-1 to TRBJ2-3, with 13 bases matching TRBD2. CDR1 SQVTM and CDR2 ANQGSEA come from the germline V gene. The CDR3 length is 12 residues. CDR3 sequence (DNA): TGCAGCGTTGGGACTAGCGGGAGCCTCGGGTTTTTT. Amino acid sequence: CSVGTSGSLGFF.